A selection of T cell receptor beta chains follows, all from one sample in a study of post-analysis software for immune sequencing data. TCRdb ran MiXCR on the PCR reads and lists one entry per CDR3 protein. The table records about 800,000 distinct CDR3 sequences, 25% to 30% of them present only once. Source material: blood. The receptors here all came from a girl aged 5 to 17 with multiple sclerosis. Each CDR3 is given with its conserved first and last residue. D genes are given only for firm matches. The size field is filled for only some rows; it gives once, few, many or a size class.

v_call	clone_size	d_call	j_call	cdr3_nt	cdr3_aa
TRBV6-1	NA	NA	TRBJ1-1	TGTGCCAGCAGTGAAGCGGGTCAATGGCTCATCCCGAACACTGAAGCTTTCTTT	CASSEAGQWLIPNTEAFF
TRBV7-9	few	NA	TRBJ2-3	TGTGCCAGCAGCTGCAGTGGGGGTGTGGATACGCAGTATTTT	CASSCSGGVDTQYF
TRBV7-2	NA	NA	TRBJ2-5	TGTGCCAGCAGCCCAGCAGGGTCAGATGAGACCCAGTACTTC	CASSPAGSDETQYF
TRBV4-3	many	NA	TRBJ2-7	TGCGCCAGCAGCCCCCGAGCGTCGAGCTCCTACGAGCAGTACTTC	CASSPRASSSYEQYF
TRBV7-2	NA	TRBD2	TRBJ2-1	TGTGTCAGCAGCAATAGCGGGGGAAACTACAATGAGCAGTTCTTC	CVSSNSGGNYNEQFF
TRBV20-1	few	NA	TRBJ2-3	TGCAGTGCTAGTGTTGGTTCGGCAGGGATAACAGATACGCAGTATTTT	CSASVGSAGITDTQYF
TRBV20-1	NA	TRBD1	TRBJ2-7	TGCAGTGCTAGACGGGGACAGGGGGAGCAGTACTTC	CSARRGQGEQYF
TRBV20-1	many	NA	TRBJ1-2	TGCAGTGCTAAGGACAGCTTCTATGGCTACACCTTC	CSAKDSFYGYTF
TRBV7-9	NA	NA	TRBJ2-7	TGTGCCAGCAGCACCGAAACATACTCCTACGAGCAGTACTTC	CASSTETYSYEQYF
TRBV2	few	TRBD2	TRBJ2-1	TGTGCCAGCATGTTTTACGGGACTAGCGACAATGAGCAGTTCTTC	CASMFYGTSDNEQFF
TRBV25-1	NA	TRBD1	TRBJ2-6	TGTGCCAGCACTACCCACGGGGACAGGGGGCCTGGGGCCAACGTCCTGACTTTC	CASTTHGDRGPGANVLTF
TRBV20-1	few	TRBD2	TRBJ2-1	TGCAGTGCTAGGGGACTAGCGGGAGGGGGTGGTGGCTACAATGAGCAGTTCTTC	CSARGLAGGGGGYNEQFF
TRBV6-2/TRBV6-3	NA	NA	TRBJ2-7	TGTGCCAGCAGACGCGGGGCAGCCGTTGACTACGAGCAGTACTTC	CASRRGAAVDYEQYF
TRBV9	few	NA	TRBJ2-7	TGTGCCAGCAGCGCGGGCGGATCAAGCTCCTACGAGCAGTACTTC	CASSAGGSSSYEQYF
TRBV29-1	few	NA	TRBJ1-1	TGCAGCGTTGCCCGGGGCATCCGGCTAAGTGAAGCTTTCTTT	CSVARGIRLSEAFF
TRBV25-1	NA	NA	TRBJ1-1	TGTGCCAGCAGGCGGGGGACGGAGGGCACTGAAGCTTTCTTT	CASRRGTEGTEAFF
TRBV20-1	NA	NA	TRBJ2-7	TGCAGTGCTGTCCCGAGTAGGGCCTACAACGAGCAGTACTTC	CSAVPSRAYNEQYF
TRBV20-1	few	TRBD1	TRBJ1-2	TGCAGTGCTAGTCACCGGACAGGGCCGATTGGCTATGGCTACACCTTC	CSASHRTGPIGYGYTF
TRBV7-2	many	NA	TRBJ2-1	TGTGCCAGCAGCCCCGACGGGAATGAGCAGTTCTTC	CASSPDGNEQFF
TRBV7-9	NA	NA	TRBJ2-3	TGTGCCAGCAGCTCACCCGGGACCACCACAGATACGCAGTATTTT	CASSSPGTTTDTQYF
TRBV5-1	few	NA	TRBJ2-5	TGCGCCAGCGGGGGTCGAGGTAACCAAGAGACCCAGTACTTC	CASGGRGNQETQYF
TRBV20-1	few	NA	TRBJ2-7	TGCAGTGCTCACAACCGGGAGCGCGGGAACTACGAGCAGTACTTC	CSAHNRERGNYEQYF
TRBV15	NA	NA	TRBJ2-5	TGTGCCACCAGCAGAGATAGGGGGACATCTCCTCTGGGACGGGGCCAAGAGACCCAGTACTTC	CATSRDRGTSPLGRGQETQYF
TRBV11-2	few	NA	TRBJ2-7	TGTGCCAGCAGTGGGCCAAGGGCCGGGTACGAGCAGTACTTC	CASSGPRAGYEQYF
TRBV19	NA	NA	TRBJ1-5	TGTGCCAGTAGTTCACAGCTAAATAGCAATCAGCCCCAGCATTTT	CASSSQLNSNQPQHF
TRBV11-2	many	TRBD2	TRBJ2-5	TGTGCCAGCAGCTTAGGAGGGCAGGGAGGGGAGACCCAGTACTTC	CASSLGGQGGETQYF
TRBV11-2	NA	NA	TRBJ2-3	TGTGCCAGCAGCTCGCGGGGATGCTTTGGGGATACGCAGTATTTT	CASSSRGCFGDTQYF
TRBV25-1	few	NA	TRBJ2-4	TGTGCCAGCAGTGCTTCAAATTTGGGGGGCATTCAGTACTTC	CASSASNLGGIQYF
TRBV7-2	NA	NA	TRBJ2-7	TGTGCCAGCAGGTCCGGTCAGGAGAGCTCCTACGAGCAGTACTTC	CASRSGQESSYEQYF
TRBV7-2	NA	TRBD2	TRBJ2-5	TGTGCCAGCAGCTTGTCTCCCAGCGGGGGGGCAGAGACCCAGTACTTC	CASSLSPSGGAETQYF
TRBV10-1	few	TRBD1	TRBJ2-7	TGCGCCAGCAGTGATTCCGGGACAGGGGTGGTCGAGCAGTACTTC	CASSDSGTGVVEQYF
TRBV20-1	few	NA	TRBJ2-1	TGCAGTGCTCCCAGAAGAGCTACTCCCCTTGGTGTTGAGCAGTTCTTC	CSAPRRATPLGVEQFF
TRBV7-2	NA	TRBD2	TRBJ2-1	TGTGCCAGCAGCTTGAGGGGACTAGCGAGCAATGAGCAGTTCTTC	CASSLRGLASNEQFF
TRBV7-2	few	NA	TRBJ2-7	TGTGCCAGCAGCCTCCACCCTAGCCCCAGCTACGAGCAGTACTTC	CASSLHPSPSYEQYF
TRBV4-2	NA	NA	TRBJ2-2	TGTGCCAGCAGTAGACAAGGGGGAGCCGGGGAGCTGTTTTTT	CASSRQGGAGELFF
TRBV20-1	NA	TRBD1	TRBJ2-5	TGCACCTCACAGGGGGCGATGGGAGAGCAGTACTTC	CTSQGAMGEQYF
TRBV7-9	NA	TRBD2	TRBJ2-7	TGTGCCAGCAGCCCAAATAGCGGGATGTTAGGCTACGAGCAGTACTTC	CASSPNSGMLGYEQYF
TRBV7-9	NA	NA	TRBJ2-2	TGTGCCAGCAGCTTAATACCGACTAGGGAGAACACCGGGGAGCTGTTTTTT	CASSLIPTRENTGELFF
TRBV5-1	NA	TRBD1	TRBJ2-1	TGCGCCAGCAGCCCCGGACAGGGAGGATGGAATGAGCAGTTCTTC	CASSPGQGGWNEQFF
TRBV11-1	NA	NA	TRBJ2-2	TGTGCCAGCAGCTCCCGAGAGGGAGGGGGCACCGGGGAGCTGTTTTTT	CASSSREGGGTGELFF
TRBV5-1	many	NA	TRBJ2-7	TGCGCCAGCAGTTCGGGAAACCCTAGGGAGCAGTACTTC	CASSSGNPREQYF
TRBV6-2/TRBV6-3	NA	NA	TRBJ2-1	TGTGCCAGCAGTTACTCGGGGGTGATGCAGTTCTTC	CASSYSGVMQFF
TRBV20-1	NA	NA	TRBJ1-5	TGCAGTGCTAGAAGGTTTAGCAATCAGCCCCAGCATTTT	CSARRFSNQPQHF
TRBV28	NA	TRBD1	TRBJ2-7	TGTGCCAGCAGTCCCGACAGGGTTGGCCCCTACGAGCAGTACTTC	CASSPDRVGPYEQYF
TRBV20-1	NA	TRBD2	TRBJ2-7	TGCAGTGCTAGGAGAGCGGGAGTCTGGGACGAGCAGTACTTC	CSARRAGVWDEQYF
TRBV5-1	few	TRBD2	TRBJ2-4	TGCGCCAGCAGCTTAGGGTTGACTAGCGGGGACATTCAGTACTTC	CASSLGLTSGDIQYF
TRBV29-1	few	NA	TRBJ1-6	TGCAGCGCCGGGCAGGGGCTAAATTCACCCCTCCACTTT	CSAGQGLNSPLHF
TRBV7-9	few	TRBD1	TRBJ2-7	TGTGCCAGCAGCGGGACAGGGGGGAACGAGCAGTACTTC	CASSGTGGNEQYF
TRBV4-3	NA	NA	TRBJ2-5	TGCGCCAGCAGCCAAGCGAGGGGTCCGAACCAAGAGACCCAGTACTTC	CASSQARGPNQETQYF
TRBV5-6	NA	TRBD1	TRBJ1-2	TGTGCCAGCAGCTTGGCGCAGGGGGGAGGCTACACCTTC	CASSLAQGGGYTF
TRBV12-3/TRBV12-4	NA	TRBD2	TRBJ2-1	TGTGCCAGCAGTCCACCGACTAGCGGGACGGACAATGAGCAGTTCTTC	CASSPPTSGTDNEQFF